Below, 9 T cell receptor beta chains from the same sample are listed, as sequenced in a study of cytomegalovirus exposure and HLA in healthy donors. PCR involved 60 Vbeta and 13 Jbeta primers. Libraries were prepared by immunoSEQ multiplex PCR; TCRdb keeps only in-frame clonotypes and omits some of them. The sample contains approximately 130,000 clones, around 75% of which appear only once. The material sequenced was PBMCs. The receptors here all came from a man younger than 45 in good health and CMV-seronegative.

This clone is a singleton in its sample. V and J are TRBV21-1 and TRBJ1-2; the table gives TRBD1 as D, unverified against the DNA. TRBV21-1 is a pseudogene. The CDR3 has 16 amino acids. This chain's CDR3 is CASSKGQGPRNYGYTF. Here the CDR3 DNA reads TGTGCCAGCAGCAAAGGTCAGGGGCCACGGAACTATGGCTACACCTTC.

The CDR3 DNA reads TGTGCCTGGAGTGTAGGCAGGGGATACCTGAACACTGAAGCTTTCTTT. This translates into CAWSVGRGYLNTEAFF. The chain recombines TRBV30 with TRBJ1-1; a weak D match, TRBD1 (6 bases). Germline V gives CDR1 GTSNPN, CDR2 SVGIG (reference sequence). Trimming removed 0 bases from V and 0 bases from J, with 14 bases in between. The CDR3 runs 16 residues.

The V gene is TRBV27, the J gene TRBJ1-4; TRBD1 aligns across 7 bases. This CDR3 region has 14 residues. J gave up 8 bases and V 6 bases, and 9 bases lay outside the gene matches. The V gene's germline CDR1 is MNHEY and CDR2 SMNVEV (reference sequence). CDR3 nucleotides: TGTGCCAGCAGCCGGGGGACAGCGAGGGAAAAACTGTTTTTT. Residues: CASSRGTAREKLFF.

This chain connects TRBV27 to TRBJ1-1; D is possibly TRBD1 (6 bases). V was pared by 2 bases and J by 5 bases, with 12 bases between. The germline CDR1 and CDR2 sequences are MNHEY and SMNVEV (reference sequence). The length of the CDR3 is 14 residues. CDR3 coding DNA: TGTGCCAGCAGTTTAGGGGCGAGGGGGACTGAAGCTTTCTTT. It codes for CASSLGARGTEAFF.

The chain links TRBV10-3 to TRBJ1-1; D gene ambiguous. This CDR3 spans 13 amino acids. The V end lost 7 bases, the J end lost 4 bases, and 13 bases lay between the germline ends. The germline V gene encodes CDR1 ENHRY and CDR2 SYGVKD. CDR3: CAITREVGTEAFF. The CDR3 DNA follows: TGTGCCATCACCCGGGAGGTGGGCACTGAAGCTTTCTTT.

The V call is TRBV6-5, the J call TRBJ1-4, with D possibly matching TRBD1 (6 bases). The CDR3 extends over 14 amino acids. Germline values: CDR1 MNHEY, CDR2 SVGAGI. The V end lost 5 bases, the J end lost 7 bases, and 14 bases lay between the germline ends. CDR3 protein: CASSQGSHSEKLFF. CDR3 DNA sequence: TGTGCCAGCAGTCAGGGGAGTCATAGTGAAAAACTGTTTTTT.

A remark on this clone: At one end the junction does not follow the germline gene, possibly because of a read error. Other nucleotide sequences in the sample specify the same CDR3. The chain joins TRBV6-5 to TRBJ1-6; maybe TRBD1 (5 bases). Germline V gene lookup returns CDR1 MNHEY and CDR2 SVGAGI. The CDR3 is made up of 16 amino acids. This CDR3 is CASSYQGRGVNSPLHF. CDR3 DNA: TGTGCCAGCAGTTACCAGGGTAGGGGCGTCAATTCCCCCCTCCACTTT.

As DNA, the CDR3 is TGTGCCAGTAGTCTTGACAGGGTTCGAGGCTACACCTTC. This encodes CASSLDRVRGYTF. The chain recombines TRBV19 with TRBJ1-2; TRBD1 agrees at 7 bases. Trimming took 5 bases from V and 8 from J; bases not matched to a gene: 8. This CDR3 region has 13 residues. Germline lookup yields CDR1 LNHDA and CDR2 SQIVND (reference sequence).

The chain carries TRBV19 and TRBJ1-1; a possible D gene is TRBD1 (5 bases). The ends were cut back, 2 bases at V and 4 bases at J, with 11 bases in the middle. This CDR3 spans 14 amino acids. Germline V gene sequence: CDR1 LNHDA, CDR2 SQIVND (reference sequence). The CDR3 sequence is CASSIPQGSTEAFF. The CDR3 region has the DNA TGTGCCAGTAGTATACCCCAGGGAAGCACTGAAGCTTTCTTT.